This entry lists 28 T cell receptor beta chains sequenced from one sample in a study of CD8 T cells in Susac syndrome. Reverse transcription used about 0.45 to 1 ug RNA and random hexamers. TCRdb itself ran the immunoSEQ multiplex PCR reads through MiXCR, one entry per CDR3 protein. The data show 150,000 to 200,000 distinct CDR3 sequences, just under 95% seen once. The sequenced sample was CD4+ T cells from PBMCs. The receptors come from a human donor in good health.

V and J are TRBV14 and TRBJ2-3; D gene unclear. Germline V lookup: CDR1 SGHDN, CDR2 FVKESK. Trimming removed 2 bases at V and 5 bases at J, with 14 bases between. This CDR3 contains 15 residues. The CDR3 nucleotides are TGTGCCAGCAGCCAAAACCCGGTTCGGAGAGATACGCAGTATTTT. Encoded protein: CASSQNPVRRDTQYF.

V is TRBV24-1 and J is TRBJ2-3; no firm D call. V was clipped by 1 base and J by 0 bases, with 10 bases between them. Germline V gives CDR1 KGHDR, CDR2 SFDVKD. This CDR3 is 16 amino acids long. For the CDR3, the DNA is TGTGCCACCAGTGATTTAACTTCCGTTAGCACAGATACGCAGTATTTT. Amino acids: CATSDLTSVSTDTQYF.

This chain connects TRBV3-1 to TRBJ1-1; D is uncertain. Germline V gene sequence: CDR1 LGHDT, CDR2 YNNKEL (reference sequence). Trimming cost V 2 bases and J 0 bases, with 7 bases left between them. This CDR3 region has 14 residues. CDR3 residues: CASSQREVNTEAFF. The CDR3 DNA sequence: TGTGCCAGCAGCCAAAGGGAAGTGAACACTGAAGCTTTCTTT.

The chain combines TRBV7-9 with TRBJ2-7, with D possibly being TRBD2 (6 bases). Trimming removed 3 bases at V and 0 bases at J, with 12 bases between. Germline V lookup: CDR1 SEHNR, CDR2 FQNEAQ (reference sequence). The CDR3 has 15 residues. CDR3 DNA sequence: TGTGCCAGCAGCTTTCGGGGGAGTTACTCCTACGAGCAGTACTTC. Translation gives CASSFRGSYSYEQYF.

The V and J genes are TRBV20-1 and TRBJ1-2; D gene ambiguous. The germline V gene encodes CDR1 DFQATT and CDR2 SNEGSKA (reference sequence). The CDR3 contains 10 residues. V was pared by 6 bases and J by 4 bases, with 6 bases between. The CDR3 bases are TGCAGTGCGCGCTTCTATGGCTACACCTTC. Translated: CSARFYGYTF.

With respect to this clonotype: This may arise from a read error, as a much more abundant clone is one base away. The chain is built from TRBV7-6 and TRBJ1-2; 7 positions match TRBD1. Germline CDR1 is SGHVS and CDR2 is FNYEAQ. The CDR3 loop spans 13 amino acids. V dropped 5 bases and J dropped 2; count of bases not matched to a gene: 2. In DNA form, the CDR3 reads TGTGCCAGCAGCGTGGGACAGAACTATGGCTACACCTTC. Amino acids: CASSVGQNYGYTF.

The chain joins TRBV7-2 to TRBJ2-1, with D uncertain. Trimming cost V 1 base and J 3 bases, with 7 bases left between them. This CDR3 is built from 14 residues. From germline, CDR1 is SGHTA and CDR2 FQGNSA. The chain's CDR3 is CASSLEGYYNEQFF. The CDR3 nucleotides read TGTGCCAGCAGCTTAGAAGGCTACTACAATGAGCAGTTCTTC.

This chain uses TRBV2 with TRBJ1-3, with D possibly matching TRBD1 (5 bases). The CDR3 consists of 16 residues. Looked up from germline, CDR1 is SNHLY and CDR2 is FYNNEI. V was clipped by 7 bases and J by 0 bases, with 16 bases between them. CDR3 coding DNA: TGTGCCAGCAATCTATCCGGGACCTTCTCTGGAAACACCATATATTTT. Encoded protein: CASNLSGTFSGNTIYF.

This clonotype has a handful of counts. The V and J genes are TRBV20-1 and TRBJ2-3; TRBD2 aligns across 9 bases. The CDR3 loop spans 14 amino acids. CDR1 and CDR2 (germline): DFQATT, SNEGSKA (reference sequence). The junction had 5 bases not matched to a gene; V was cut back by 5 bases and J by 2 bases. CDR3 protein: CSAPLAGVTDTQYF. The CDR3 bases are TGCAGTGCTCCATTAGCGGGGGTCACAGATACGCAGTATTTT.

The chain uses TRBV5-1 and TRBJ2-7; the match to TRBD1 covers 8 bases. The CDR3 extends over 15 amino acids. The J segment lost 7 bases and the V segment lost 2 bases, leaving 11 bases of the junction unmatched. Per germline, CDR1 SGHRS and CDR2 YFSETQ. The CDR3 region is CASSFGQGASGEQYF. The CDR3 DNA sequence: TGCGCCAGCAGCTTCGGTCAGGGGGCCTCTGGGGAGCAGTACTTC.

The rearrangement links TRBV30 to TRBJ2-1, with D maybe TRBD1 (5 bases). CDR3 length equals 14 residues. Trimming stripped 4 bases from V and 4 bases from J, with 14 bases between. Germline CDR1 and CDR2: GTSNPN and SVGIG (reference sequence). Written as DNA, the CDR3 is TGTGCCTGGAAGGTTAAGACAGCTTACAATGAGCAGTTCTTC. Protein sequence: CAWKVKTAYNEQFF. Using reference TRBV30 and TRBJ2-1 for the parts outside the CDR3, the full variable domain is SQTIHQWPATLVQPVGSPLSLECTVEGTSNPNLYWYRQAAGRGLQLLFYSVGIGQISSEVPQNLSASRPQDRQFILSSKKLLLSDSGFYLCAWKVKTAYNEQFFGPGTRLTVL.

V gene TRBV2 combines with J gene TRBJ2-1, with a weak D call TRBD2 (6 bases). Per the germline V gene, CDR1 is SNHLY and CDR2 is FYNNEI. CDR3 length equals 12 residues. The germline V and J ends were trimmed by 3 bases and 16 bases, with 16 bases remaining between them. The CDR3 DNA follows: TGTGCCAGCAGTGACATGGGGCGGAGGGATTTCTTC. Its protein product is CASSDMGRRDFF.

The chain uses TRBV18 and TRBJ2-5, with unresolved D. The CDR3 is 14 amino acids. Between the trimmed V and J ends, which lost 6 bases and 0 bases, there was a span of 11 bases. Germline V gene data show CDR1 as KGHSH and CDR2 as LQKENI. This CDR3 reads CASSPPEYQETQYF. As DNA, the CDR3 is TGTGCCAGCTCCCCTCCTGAGTACCAAGAGACCCAGTACTTC.

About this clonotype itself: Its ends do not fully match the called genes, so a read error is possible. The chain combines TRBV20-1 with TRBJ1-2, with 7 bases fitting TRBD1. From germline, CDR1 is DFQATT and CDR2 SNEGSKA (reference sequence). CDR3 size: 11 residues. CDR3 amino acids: CSARRQEGGLF. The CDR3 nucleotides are TGCAGTGCTAGAAGACAGGAAGGGGGCCTCTTC.

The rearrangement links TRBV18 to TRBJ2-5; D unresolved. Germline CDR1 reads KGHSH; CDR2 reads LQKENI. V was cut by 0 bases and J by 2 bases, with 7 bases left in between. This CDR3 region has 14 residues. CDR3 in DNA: TGTGCCAGCTCACCACCCTCAGGTCAAGAGACCCAGTACTTC. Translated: CASSPPSGQETQYF.

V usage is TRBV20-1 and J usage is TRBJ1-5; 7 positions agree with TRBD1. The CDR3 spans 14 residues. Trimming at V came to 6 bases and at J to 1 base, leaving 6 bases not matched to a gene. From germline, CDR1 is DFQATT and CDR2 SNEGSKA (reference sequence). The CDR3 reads CSAAGTVSNQPQHF. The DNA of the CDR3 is TGCAGTGCCGCCGGGACAGTGAGCAATCAGCCCCAGCATTTT.

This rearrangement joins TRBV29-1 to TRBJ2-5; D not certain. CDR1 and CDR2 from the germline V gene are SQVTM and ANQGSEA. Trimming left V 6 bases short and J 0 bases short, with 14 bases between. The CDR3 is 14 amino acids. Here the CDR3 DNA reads TGCAGCGTCGAGCAGGACGGATACCAAGAGACCCAGTACTTC. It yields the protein CSVEQDGYQETQYF. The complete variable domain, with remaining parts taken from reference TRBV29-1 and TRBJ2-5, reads SAVISQKPSRDICQRGTSLTIQCQVDSQVTMMFWYRQQPGQSLTLIATANQGSEATYESGFVIDKFPISRPNLTFSTLTVSNMSPEDSSIYLCSVEQDGYQETQYFGPGTRLLVL.

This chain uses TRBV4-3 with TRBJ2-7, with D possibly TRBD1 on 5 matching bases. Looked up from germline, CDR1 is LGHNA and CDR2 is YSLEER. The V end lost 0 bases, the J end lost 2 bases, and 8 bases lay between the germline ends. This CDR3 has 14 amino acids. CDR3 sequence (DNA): TGCGCCAGCAGCCAAGAGATAGGGGCCTACGAGCAGTACTTC. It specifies CASSQEIGAYEQYF.

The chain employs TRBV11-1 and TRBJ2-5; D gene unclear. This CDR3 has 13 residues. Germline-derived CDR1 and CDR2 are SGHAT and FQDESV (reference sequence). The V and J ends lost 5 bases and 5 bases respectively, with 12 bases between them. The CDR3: CASSVTGRETQYF. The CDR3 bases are TGTGCCAGCAGCGTTACCGGACGTGAGACCCAGTACTTC.

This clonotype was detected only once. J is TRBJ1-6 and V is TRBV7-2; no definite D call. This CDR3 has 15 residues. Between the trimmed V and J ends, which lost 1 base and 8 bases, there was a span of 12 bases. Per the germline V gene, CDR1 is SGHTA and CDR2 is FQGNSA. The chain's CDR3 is CASSLGRFMDSPLHF. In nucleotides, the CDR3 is TGTGCCAGCAGCTTAGGGCGGTTCATGGATTCACCCCTCCACTTT.

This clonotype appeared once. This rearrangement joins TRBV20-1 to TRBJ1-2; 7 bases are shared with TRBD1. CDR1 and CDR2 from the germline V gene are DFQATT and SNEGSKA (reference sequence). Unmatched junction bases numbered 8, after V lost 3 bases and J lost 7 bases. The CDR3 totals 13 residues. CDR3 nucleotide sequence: TGCAGTGCTAGTGCAACAGGGGTCGGTGGCTACACCTTC. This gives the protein CSASATGVGGYTF.

The CDR3 bases are TGTGCCTGGAGTGTGGAAACCCCTCGGGCGGCTTTCTTT. It translates to CAWSVETPRAAFF. This chain connects TRBV30 to TRBJ1-1, with D unresolved. Germline CDR1 reads GTSNPN; CDR2 reads SVGIG (reference sequence). The CDR3 spans 13 residues. The V end lost 0 bases, the J end lost 11 bases, and 16 bases lay between the germline ends.

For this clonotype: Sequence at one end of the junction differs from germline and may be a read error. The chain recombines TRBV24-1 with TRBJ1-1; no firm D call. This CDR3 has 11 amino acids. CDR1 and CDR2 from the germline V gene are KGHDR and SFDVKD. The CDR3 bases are TGTGCCACCAGTGATGGCACTGAAGCTTCCTTT. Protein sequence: CATSDGTEASF.

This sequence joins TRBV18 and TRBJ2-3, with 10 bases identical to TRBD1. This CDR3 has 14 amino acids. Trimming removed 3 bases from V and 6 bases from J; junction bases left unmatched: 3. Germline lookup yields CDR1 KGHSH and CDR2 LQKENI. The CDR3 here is CASSPGTGADTQYF. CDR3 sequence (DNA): TGTGCCAGCTCACCCGGGACAGGGGCCGATACGCAGTATTTT.

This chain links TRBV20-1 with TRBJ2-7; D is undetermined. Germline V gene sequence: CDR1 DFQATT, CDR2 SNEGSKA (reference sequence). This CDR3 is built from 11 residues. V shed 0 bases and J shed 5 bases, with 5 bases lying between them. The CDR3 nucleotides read TGCAGTGCTAGAGATAACCACGAGCAGTACTTC. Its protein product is CSARDNHEQYF.

For the CDR3, the DNA is TGTGCCAGCAGTACGGGCTCGGACGAGAACACTGAAGCTTTCTTT. As protein: CASSTGSDENTEAFF. The chain joins TRBV27 to TRBJ1-1; no clear D. CDR1 is MNHEY and CDR2 is SMNVEV in the germline V gene (reference sequence). The CDR3 sequence is 15 residues long. The V end was cut by 5 bases, the J end by 1 base, with 14 bases between.

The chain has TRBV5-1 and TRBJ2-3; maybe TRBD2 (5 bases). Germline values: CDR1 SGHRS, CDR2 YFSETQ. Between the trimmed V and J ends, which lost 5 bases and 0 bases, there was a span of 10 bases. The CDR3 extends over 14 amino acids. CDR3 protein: CASSGGFSTDTQYF. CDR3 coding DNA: TGCGCCAGCAGTGGAGGCTTCAGCACAGATACGCAGTATTTT.

This CDR3 reads CSARGGTRQTF. The CDR3 DNA is TGCAGTGCTAGGGGCGGGACCCGTCAGACCTTC. The chain joins TRBV20-1 to TRBJ1-2; perhaps TRBD1 as D (5 bases). This CDR3 has 11 residues. V gave up 3 bases and J gave up 14 bases, with 16 bases separating them. Per germline, CDR1 DFQATT and CDR2 SNEGSKA (reference sequence).